This TCR beta chain was retrieved from a study of cytomegalovirus exposure and HLA in healthy donors. Study conclusions and caveats: The CMV antigen specificity of a few CMV-associated chains was confirmed through in vitro analysis. The study listed 164 cytomegalovirus-associated TCR beta chains.

From the roughly 110-subject validation cohort, which was separate from the roughly 630-subject first cohort, the donors were drawn. TCRdb's table, derived via immunoSEQ multiplex PCR, lists solely in-frame clones and lacks some. Among hundreds of thousands of clones listed, around 87% were seen once. Per germline, CDR1 SNHLY and CDR2 FYNNEI. V lost 7 bases, J lost 1 base, and 14 bases lay in between. This CDR3 has 15 amino acids. Remarks on this clone: What it binds is not known.

The sample consisted of PBMCs. The J gene is TRBJ2-1, the V gene TRBV2, with D perhaps TRBD2 (5 bases). The receptor was derived from a woman younger than 30 in good health and CMV-seropositive. This CDR3 is CASIEAGRSYNEQFF. CDR3 DNA sequence: TGTGCCAGCATCGAGGCGGGCCGGTCCTACAATGAGCAGTTCTTC.